Described below is a single TCR beta chain sequence and its context. CDR1 and CDR2 from the germline V gene are SGHDN and FVKESK. The CDR3 has 15 amino acids. V lost 2 bases to trimming and J lost 9 bases; unmatched junction nucleotides: 7. The repertoire was sequenced with immunoSEQ multiplex PCR; TCRdb's copy has only in-frame clones and lacks some. The sample has about 28,000 clones, about nine tenths seen once; the top ten hold about 5.6%. This record comes from a study of blood T cell repertoires in COVID-19. The receptor's source is a man in his 60s with active COVID-19. The specimen was peripheral blood. V and J are TRBV14 and TRBJ2-1; 10 bases are a match to TRBD1. CDR3 in amino acids: CASSQRDRGVGEQFF. The CDR3 region has the DNA TGTGCCAGCAGCCAACGGGACAGGGGTGTCGGTGAGCAGTTCTTC.